The 5 T cell receptor beta chains below come from one sample, sequenced in a study of T cell repertoires in cytomegalovirus infection. TCRdb recomputed calls from the reads with MiXCR, one row per CDR3 protein. The sample consists of nearly 700,000 distinct CDR3 sequences, around a third of them appearing once. For these TCRs, the target antigens are not known. Sequences were derived from cultured PBMCs, sampled from culture after CMV antigen stimulation. All receptors come from a human donor in good health (CMV status not recorded). Some clones in this sample may be carry-over from other donors' samples.

The chain joins TRBV9 to TRBJ2-7; weak D call: TRBD2 (5 bases). The CDR3 has 15 amino acids. Trimming cost V 0 bases and J 1 base, with 11 bases left between them. Germline CDR1 SGDLS, CDR2 YYNGEE. The CDR3 protein is CASSVGGSSSYEQYF. The CDR3 DNA is TGTGCCAGCAGCGTAGGTGGGAGCTCGTCCTACGAGCAGTACTTC.

A few counts support this clonotype. This chain links TRBV4-2 with TRBJ1-4; the match to TRBD1 covers 7 bases. The CDR3 runs 15 residues. V was pared by 7 bases and J by 10 bases, with 15 bases of the junction left unmatched. The germline CDR1 and CDR2 sequences are LGHNA and YNFKEQ. The CDR3 DNA reads TGTGCCAGCAACCCCGACAGGGCCAATGACGCAAAACTGTTTTTT. Amino acids: CASNPDRANDAKLFF.

This clonotype was picked up many times. The V and J genes are TRBV7-2 and TRBJ2-6, with D maybe TRBD1 (6 bases). The V gene's germline CDR1 is SGHTA and CDR2 FQGNSA. V dropped 5 bases and J dropped 0 bases, with 11 bases sitting between them. The CDR3 totals 16 residues. This CDR3 reads CASSPNRASGANVLTF. The DNA of the CDR3 is TGTGCCAGCAGCCCGAACAGGGCCTCTGGGGCCAACGTCCTGACTTTC.

This sequence joins TRBV29-1 and TRBJ2-1; the D is unclear. V was pared by 6 bases and J by 0 bases, with 12 bases between. This CDR3 contains 14 residues. Germline V gene data show CDR1 as SQVTM and CDR2 as ANQGSEA. The CDR3 nucleotides read TGCAGCGTCATGGATTTGAGCTCCTACAATGAGCAGTTCTTC. Protein: CSVMDLSSYNEQFF.

This clonotype was recorded at least ten times. The J gene is TRBJ2-1, the V gene TRBV7-2, with 13 bases lining up with TRBD2. The J segment lost 7 bases and the V segment lost 9 bases, leaving 6 bases of the junction unmatched. CDR3 length equals 14 residues. Germline CDR1 reads SGHTA; CDR2 reads FQGNSA. The CDR3 region is CASTSGRDGNEQFF. CDR3 nucleotides: TGTGCCAGTACTAGCGGGAGGGATGGGAATGAGCAGTTCTTC.